Included here is one TCR beta chain sequence, with context. No antigen is known for it. Germline assignment: CDR1 SQVTM and CDR2 ANQGSEA. The CDR3 is made up of 14 amino acids. With 6 bases clipped from V and 9 bases from J, the junction kept 8 bases outside the gene matches. The data were obtained in a study of T cell repertoires in cytomegalovirus infection. TCRdb independently ran MiXCR on the reads; one entry per CDR3 protein. The table shows 110,000 to 150,000 distinct CDR3 sequences, with roughly 32% occurring only once. The source material was CD8+ T cells from cultured PBMCs, sampled from culture after CMV antigen stimulation. This clonotype was sampled from a human donor in good health (CMV status not recorded). Some clones in this sample may be carry-over from other donors' samples. The V call is TRBV29-1, the J call TRBJ2-1; 13 bases are a match to TRBD2. The CDR3 is CSVLGLAGEFEQFF. The CDR3 region has the DNA TGCAGCGTGTTAGGACTAGCGGGGGAATTTGAGCAGTTCTTC.